These 5 T cell receptor beta chains were all obtained from the same sample, sequenced in a study of shared clonotypes between healthy human individuals. This table comes from immunoSEQ multiplex PCR, and its TCRdb copy is limited to in-frame clones, with some not included. Here the sample spans approximately 530,000 clones, roughly 95% being singletons. Specimen: naive CD4+ T cells sorted from blood. Noted subset: CD45RA+ positively selected. These receptors were obtained from a woman in her twenties or thirties in good health.

The chain links TRBV15 to TRBJ1-3; 10 nucleotides agree with TRBD1. The germline V gene encodes CDR1 LNHNV and CDR2 YYDKDF (reference sequence). With V trimmed by 1 base and J by 16 bases, 10 bases remained unmatched. This CDR3 spans 14 amino acids. The CDR3 coding sequence is TGTGCCACCAGCAGAGTGACAGGGGGCGCCCCCTTGTATTTT. It translates to CATSRVTGGAPLYF.

The J gene is TRBJ1-5, the V gene TRBV7-2, with 7 bases identical to TRBD1. V was pared by 2 bases and J by 4 bases, with 5 bases of the junction left unmatched. Germline V gene sequence: CDR1 SGHTA, CDR2 FQGNSA. CDR3 length equals 15 residues. CDR3 residues: CASSLKGRGNQPQHF. The CDR3 DNA sequence: TGTGCCAGCAGCTTAAAGGGCAGGGGGAATCAGCCCCAGCATTTT.

This chain uses TRBV19 with TRBJ2-5, with TRBD2 matching 14 bases. V was clipped by 4 bases and J by 1 base; unmatched bases: 11. Germline assignment: CDR1 LNHDA and CDR2 SQIVND (reference sequence). The CDR3 spans 19 residues. The CDR3 DNA follows: TGTGCCAGTAGTACCGGACTAGCGGGAGGCCGAAGTCCCCAAGAGACCCAGTACTTC. Translated, it gives CASSTGLAGGRSPQETQYF.

The rearrangement joins TRBV7-8 to TRBJ2-1; maybe TRBD2 (5 bases). The CDR3 contains 15 residues. V shed 5 bases and J shed 8 bases, with 19 bases lying between them. Germline V gives CDR1 SGHVS, CDR2 FQNEAQ. The CDR3 protein is CASSRTYGIDDEQFF. The CDR3 nucleotides read TGTGCCAGCAGCCGCACTTACGGGATAGATGATGAGCAGTTCTTC.

The chain joins TRBV19 to TRBJ2-2, with unresolved D. The CDR3 runs to 12 residues. Trimming left V 3 bases short and J 6 bases short, with 5 bases between. Per the germline V gene, CDR1 is LNHDA and CDR2 is SQIVND (reference sequence). The CDR3 DNA follows: TGTGCCAGTAGTATTGTCCCCGGGGAGCTGTTTTTT. Protein product: CASSIVPGELFF.